The 29 T cell receptor beta chains below were found in one sample sequenced in a study of metastatic and nonmetastatic thyroid tumors. No treatment had been given to any patient before thyroid surgery. TCRdb called clones again from the PCR reads with MiXCR. The sample has roughly 58,000 clones, about 3.8% seen once. The sample was blood. These receptors were obtained from a female donor with papillary thyroid cancer or a benign thyroid nodule (not recorded which). Some clones in this sample may be carry-over from other donors' samples.

There are many counts of this clone. The chain has TRBV20-1 and TRBJ2-7, with TRBD1 matching 10 bases. Germline V gene lookup returns CDR1 DFQATT and CDR2 SNEGSKA (reference sequence). V gave up 6 bases and J gave up 5 bases; unmatched junction bases: 7. CDR3 length equals 13 residues. In DNA, the CDR3 is TGCAGTGCGACCCGGGACAGGGGCGACGAGCAGTACTTC. This translates into CSATRDRGDEQYF.

This clone was seen repeatedly, ten times or more. The V gene is TRBV5-1, the J gene TRBJ2-7; possibly TRBD2 for D (5 bases). Trimming took 0 bases from V and 2 from J, leaving 9 bases between them. The germline CDR1 and CDR2 sequences are SGHRS and YFSETQ. This CDR3 is 14 amino acids long. In nucleotides, the CDR3 is TGCGCCAGCAGCTTGGCCCAGCGGACCTACGAGCAGTACTTC. This translates into CASSLAQRTYEQYF.

This clone occurred many times. The conserved closing phenylalanine or tryptophan is absent in this CDR3, likely reflecting a read error. The chain couples TRBV20-1 to TRBJ1-2; 7 bases are a match to TRBD1. J was trimmed by 7 bases and V by 0 bases; bases with no gene match: 11. The CDR3 has 15 residues. CDR1 DFQATT and CDR2 SNEGSKA come from the germline V gene (reference sequence). The CDR3 nucleotides read TGCAGTGCTAGAGAGCCCGTTCGCAGGGGGTTTGGCTACACCCTC. This sequence encodes CSAREPVRRGFGYTL.

Notes on this clone: A read error may account for a junction end that differs from germline. This chain uses TRBV6-2 or TRBV6-3 with TRBJ2-2; TRBD2 might be the D (7 bases). This CDR3 contains 14 residues. Germline V gene data show CDR1 as MNHEY and CDR2 as SVGEGT. Written as DNA, the CDR3 is TGTGCCAGCCGGGGGGCATCGAACACCTGGGAGCTGTTTTTT. Translated: CASRGASNTWELFF.

The sample holds a few counts of this clone. This may be a read error: a much more frequent sequence differs by one nucleotide. Distinct nucleotide sequences in the sample also encode this CDR3. This chain connects TRBV6-4 to TRBJ2-1, with D possibly being TRBD2 (6 bases). There are 15 residues in the CDR3. The ends were cut back, 6 bases at V and 7 bases at J, with 19 bases in the middle. Germline CDR1 reads MRHNA; CDR2 reads SNTAGT. The CDR3 DNA follows: TGTGCCAGCAGGAAACTAGCCGGGAGCAAAAATGAGCAGTTCTTC. Protein product: CASRKLAGSKNEQFF.

This chain joins TRBV5-1 and TRBJ2-7; 8 nucleotides line up with TRBD2. CDR3 length: 14 residues. Germline V gene lookup returns CDR1 SGHRS and CDR2 YFSETQ. The junction had 8 bases not matched to a gene; V was cut back by 4 bases and J by 5 bases. The CDR3 is CASSGGAGDDEQYF. Here the CDR3 DNA reads TGCGCCAGCAGCGGAGGAGCGGGAGACGACGAGCAGTACTTC.

This clone was counted between two and nine times. In nucleotides, the CDR3 is TGTGCCAGCAAGCCGCAGGGAAAAAACATTCAGTACTTC. It specifies CASKPQGKNIQYF. This chain uses TRBV11-3 with TRBJ2-4; a possible D gene is TRBD1 (5 bases). The CDR3 is 13 amino acids. Germline CDR1 is SGHNT and CDR2 is YENEEA. The V end lost 7 bases, the J end lost 4 bases, and 11 bases lay between the germline ends.

In this sample, this clone turned up many times. The chain carries TRBV5-1 and TRBJ2-7; TRBD1 is a possible D gene (6 bases). The V gene lost 3 bases and the J gene lost 5 bases, with 18 bases spanning the gap. The germline CDR1 and CDR2 sequences are SGHRS and YFSETQ. CDR3 length: 15 amino acids. The DNA of the CDR3 is TGCGCCAGCAGCTCCGGACAGCCCGGATCACACGAGCAGTACTTC. Its translation is CASSSGQPGSHEQYF.

This clone occurred many times. This chain uses TRBV12-3 or TRBV12-4 with TRBJ1-4; D remains ambiguous. V was trimmed by 5 bases and J by 5 bases, leaving 15 bases between them. The CDR3 runs to 15 residues. The CDR3: CASSPYTGINEKLFF. In nucleotides, the CDR3 is TGTGCCAGCAGTCCGTACACGGGGATAAATGAAAAACTGTTTTTT.

The table lists this clone with a few counts. This sample also contains other DNA sequences that code for the same CDR3. This chain joins TRBV5-1 and TRBJ2-1; 9 bases are shared with TRBD1. The junction had 2 bases not matched to a gene; V was cut back by 2 bases and J by 11 bases. Germline CDR1 SGHRS, CDR2 YFSETQ. The CDR3 spans 12 residues. The chain's CDR3 is CASSLGQGQQFF. CDR3 bases: TGCGCCAGCAGCTTAGGACAGGGGCAGCAGTTCTTC.

About this clone: At the DNA level, this CDR3 is encoded by other sequences in the same sample as well. The gene calls are TRBV19 and TRBJ2-7, with 7 bases lining up with TRBD2. J was trimmed by 6 bases and V by 3 bases; bases with no gene match: 5. The germline CDR1 and CDR2 sequences are LNHDA and SQIVND (reference sequence). This CDR3 is built from 13 residues. CDR3 bases: TGTGCCAGTAGTATCAGAGGGAGGGGCGAGCAGTACTTC. Translation: CASSIRGRGEQYF.

This clone was found many times. This chain links TRBV5-1 with TRBJ2-3, with D possibly TRBD1 on 6 matching bases. Germline-derived CDR1 and CDR2 are SGHRS and YFSETQ. The CDR3 covers 14 residues. The germline V and J ends were trimmed by 3 bases and 1 base, with 9 bases remaining between them. The CDR3 DNA reads TGCGCCAGCAGCTCGACAGGACGCACAGATACGCAGTATTTT. Encoded protein: CASSSTGRTDTQYF.

This clone has more than one count but fewer than ten. The gene calls are TRBV6-2 or TRBV6-3 and TRBJ1-2; maybe TRBD1 (5 bases). The CDR3 is made up of 16 amino acids. V was trimmed by 6 bases and J by 0 bases, leaving 17 bases between them. The germline CDR1 and CDR2 sequences are MNHEY and SVGEGT. Here the CDR3 reads CASSQRTCSANYGYTF. The DNA of the CDR3 is TGTGCCAGCAGCCAGAGGACATGTAGCGCTAACTATGGCTACACCTTC.

As regards this clone: A much larger clone differs by one base, so this may be a read error. Other DNA variants within this sample encode the same CDR3. The chain combines TRBV30 with TRBJ2-3, with TRBD2 identical over 8 bases. The V segment lost 2 bases and the J segment 0 bases; nucleotides outside the gene matches: 10. Germline CDR1 GTSNPN, CDR2 SVGIG (reference sequence). The CDR3 runs 17 residues. The CDR3 coding sequence is TGTGCCTGGAGTCCTGCGGGACTAGTATTTAGCACAGATACGCAGTATTTT. Its protein is CAWSPAGLVFSTDTQYF.

This clone was found many times. This rearrangement joins TRBV13 to TRBJ2-7; 7 bases are shared with TRBD1. This CDR3 contains 13 residues. The junction had 3 bases not matched to a gene; V was cut back by 4 bases and J by 3 bases. The V gene's germline CDR1 is PRHDT and CDR2 FYEKMQ (reference sequence). CDR3 sequence reads: CASSSTGIYEQYF. The CDR3 nucleotides are TGTGCCAGCAGCTCGACAGGGATCTACGAGCAGTACTTC.

This clone was seen many times. The chain uses TRBV18 and TRBJ1-1, with D perhaps TRBD1 (6 bases). There are 14 residues in the CDR3. V was clipped by 4 bases and J by 3 bases, with 12 bases between them. Germline-derived CDR1 and CDR2 are KGHSH and LQKENI. CDR3 nucleotide sequence: TGTGCCAGCTCACTAACAGGGAGCTACACTGAAGCTTTCTTT. Amino acids: CASSLTGSYTEAFF.

This clone was seen at least ten times. The J gene is TRBJ2-2, the V gene TRBV5-6; D remains ambiguous. Trimming cost V 5 bases and J 0 bases, with 11 bases left between them. CDR3 size: 15 residues. Germline assignment: CDR1 SGHDT and CDR2 YYEEEE. The CDR3: CASRGSKTNTGELFF. The CDR3 bases are TGTGCCAGCAGGGGAAGTAAAACGAACACCGGGGAGCTGTTTTTT. Full variable domain (missing parts from reference TRBV5-6 and TRBJ2-2): DAGVTQSPTHLIKTRGQQVTLRCSPKSGHDTVSWYQQALGQGPQFIFQYYEEEERQRGNFPDRFSGHQFPNYSSELNVNALLLGDSALYLCASRGSKTNTGELFFGEGSRLTVL.

Worth noting for this clone: One end of the junction fails to match germline, which may point to a read error. This chain links TRBV20-1 with TRBJ2-1; D uncertain. Germline V gene data show CDR1 as DFQATT and CDR2 as SNEGSKA (reference sequence). This CDR3 spans 13 amino acids. The CDR3 region has the DNA TGCAGTGCTAGGCCGGGTGTGGTGCATGAGCAGGTCTTC. As protein: CSARPGVVHEQVF.

This clone was detected only a few times. This sequence joins TRBV20-1 and TRBJ1-5, with D possibly being TRBD1 (6 bases). Germline assignment: CDR1 DFQATT and CDR2 SNEGSKA (reference sequence). V was cut by 6 bases and J by 0 bases, with 15 bases left in between. CDR3 length: 15 residues. The DNA for the CDR3 is TGCAGTGCACGACAGGCGCTCTATAGCAATCAGCCCCAGCATTTT. Amino acid sequence: CSARQALYSNQPQHF.

This clone was observed many times. This chain joins TRBV5-1 and TRBJ1-2; TRBD1 is a possible D gene (5 bases). The germline V gene encodes CDR1 SGHRS and CDR2 YFSETQ. The CDR3 contains 15 residues. Between the trimmed V and J ends, which lost 3 bases and 3 bases, there was a span of 15 bases. The CDR3 is CASSSGLQGHYGYTF. Here the CDR3 DNA reads TGCGCCAGCAGCTCAGGGTTACAAGGGCACTATGGCTACACCTTC.

This clone came up many times. The rearrangement links TRBV12-3 or TRBV12-4 to TRBJ2-7, with 9 bases that match TRBD2. The CDR3 is 15 residues long. Trimming cost V 5 bases and J 6 bases; bases outside gene matches: 11. CDR3 loop: CASSGGRTSDAEQYF. The CDR3 DNA is TGTGCCAGCAGTGGGGGGAGGACTAGCGACGCCGAGCAGTACTTC.

This clone came up a few times. Possible read error: a much larger clone is one base away. The chain joins TRBV20-1 to TRBJ2-2; 12 nucleotides line up with TRBD2. Germline CDR1 and CDR2: DFQATT and SNEGSKA (reference sequence). V dropped 0 bases and J dropped 9; count of bases not matched to a gene: 14. The CDR3 covers 18 residues. The DNA for the CDR3 is TGCAGTGCTAGAGACTCAGCTAGCGGGAGGGTCTCGACCTGGGAGCTGTTTTTT. Translation: CSARDSASGRVSTWELFF.

V gene TRBV2 combines with J gene TRBJ2-3; D ambiguous. Deletions cut 3 bases from V and 9 bases from J, with 10 bases between. The CDR3 sequence is 12 residues long. From germline, CDR1 is SNHLY and CDR2 FYNNEI. CDR3 protein: CASSEAVTTQYF. CDR3 bases: TGTGCCAGCAGTGAGGCGGTAACGACGCAGTATTTT.

This clone has at least ten counts. The rearrangement uses TRBV29-1 and TRBJ2-5; TRBD1 agrees at 7 bases. This CDR3 contains 13 residues. The trim removed 5 bases at V and 2 bases at J, leaving 5 bases unmatched. Germline assignment: CDR1 SQVTM and CDR2 ANQGSEA. CDR3 region: CSVWDRGQETQYF. The CDR3 DNA sequence: TGCAGCGTTTGGGACAGAGGGCAAGAGACCCAGTACTTC.

In its sample, this clone was seen many times. The chain couples TRBV11-3 to TRBJ2-3; D ambiguous. The CDR3 covers 13 residues. Germline CDR1 reads SGHNT; CDR2 reads YENEEA. V lost 4 bases, J lost 6 bases, and 11 bases lay in between. CDR3 bases: TGTGCCAGCAGCTCCCAGGCGCCCGATACGCAGTATTTT. Residues: CASSSQAPDTQYF.

This clone was found many times. CDR3 sequence reads: CASSKTTELNTQYF. CDR3 DNA: TGTGCCAGCAGCAAGACTACTGAGTTGAATACGCAGTATTTT. This chain joins TRBV7-3 and TRBJ2-3, with a possible D match to TRBD2 (5 bases). CDR1 is SGHTA and CDR2 is FQGTGA in the germline V gene. The ends were cut back, 5 bases at V and 7 bases at J, with 16 bases in the middle. CDR3 length: 14 amino acids.

In its sample, this clone was seen a few times. A junction end diverges from the germline sequence, so it may reflect a read error. The gene calls are TRBV12-3 or TRBV12-4 and TRBJ2-7; a possible D gene is TRBD1 (7 bases). This CDR3 is built from 15 residues. CDR3 protein: CVSSPQGGGSYEQYF. The CDR3 nucleotides read TGTGTCAGCAGTCCCCAGGGGGGTGGTTCCTACGAGCAGTACTTC.

This clone was counted ten times or more. V usage is TRBV20-1 and J usage is TRBJ2-7, with D perhaps TRBD2 (6 bases). In germline, CDR1 is DFQATT, CDR2 SNEGSKA (reference sequence). CDR3 length equals 14 residues. Trimming removed 6 bases from V and 0 bases from J, with 15 bases in between. The CDR3 here is CSAGDSGSSYEQYF. CDR3 bases: TGCAGTGCCGGGGATAGCGGAAGCTCCTACGAGCAGTACTTC.

The table lists this clone with many counts. This chain links TRBV5-1 with TRBJ2-7; no firm D call. The CDR3 sequence is 15 residues long. V gave up 0 bases and J gave up 1 base, with 11 bases separating them. Germline V gene lookup returns CDR1 SGHRS and CDR2 YFSETQ. CDR3 sequence: CASSLGPGPSYEQYF. CDR3 DNA sequence: TGCGCCAGCAGCTTGGGGCCGGGTCCATCCTACGAGCAGTACTTC.